The 32 T cell receptor beta chains listed next were all sequenced from one sample in a study of response to subunit inactivated influenza vaccine. MiXCR, applied by TCRdb to the RT-PCR reads, yields one record per CDR3 protein. The profile shows some 800,000 distinct CDR3 sequences, less than 25% of them singletons. Sequenced here: PBMCs from blood, sampled around 5 days after vaccination. Receptor source: a man aged 50-59 years who received an inactivated influenza vaccine.

This clonotype was observed a few times. This rearrangement joins TRBV27 to TRBJ1-4; unclear D gene. The CDR3 runs to 15 residues. Per germline, CDR1 MNHEY and CDR2 SMNVEV (reference sequence). V was trimmed by 5 bases and J by 2 bases, leaving 12 bases between them. CDR3 residues: CASSPQGLTNEKLFF. The CDR3 nucleotides are TGTGCCAGCAGTCCCCAAGGGTTGACTAATGAAAAACTGTTTTTT.

This chain uses TRBV27 with TRBJ2-7; 7 bases line up with TRBD2. V shed 4 bases, J shed 2 bases, and the junction held 14 bases outside the gene matches. Germline-derived CDR1 and CDR2 are MNHEY and SMNVEV (reference sequence). The CDR3 extends over 17 amino acids. The DNA of the CDR3 is TGTGCCAGCAGTTCCCGGGGGGAGGAGGTGTATCCCTACGAGCAGTACTTC. Translation: CASSSRGEEVYPYEQYF.

The chain employs TRBV28 and TRBJ2-5, with 10 bases matching TRBD1. CDR1 is MDHEN and CDR2 is SYDVKM in the germline V gene. The CDR3 covers 14 residues. The ends lost 8 bases at V and 2 bases at J; junction bases unmatched: 5. This chain's CDR3 is CASEPGQGQETQYF. The CDR3 DNA reads as TGTGCCAGCGAGCCGGGACAGGGGCAAGAGACCCAGTACTTC.

This clonotype was seen ten or more times. The chain's CDR3 is CASTGLAGSDTQYF. CDR3 bases: TGCGCCAGCACCGGACTAGCGGGGTCAGATACGCAGTATTTT. The V and J genes are TRBV10-2 and TRBJ2-3; 12 nucleotides match TRBD2. CDR3 length: 14 amino acids. The trim removed 7 bases at V and 4 bases at J, leaving 3 bases unmatched. Germline assignment: CDR1 WSHSY and CDR2 SAAADI.

V and J are TRBV27 and TRBJ2-7; 7 bases agree with TRBD1. CDR3 length: 16 residues. CDR1 MNHEY and CDR2 SMNVEV come from the germline V gene (reference sequence). Trimming took 0 bases from V and 1 from J; bases not matched to a gene: 6. The CDR3, as DNA: TGTGCCAGCAGTTTATCGACAGGGACGTTTTCCTACGAGCAGTACTTC. It translates to CASSLSTGTFSYEQYF.

This chain joins TRBV10-3 and TRBJ1-2; TRBD1 matches at 7 bases. V was pared by 10 bases and J by 0 bases, with 11 bases of the junction left unmatched. The CDR3 is 15 residues long. Germline V lookup: CDR1 ENHRY, CDR2 SYGVKD. CDR3 protein: CATPNGQETNYGYTF. CDR3 sequence (DNA): TGTGCCACACCGAATGGACAGGAGACTAACTATGGCTACACCTTC.

This clonotype was counted a few times. The chain joins TRBV7-7 to TRBJ2-1; TRBD2 matches at 10 bases. J gave up 8 bases and V 1 base, and 5 bases lay outside the gene matches. CDR1 and CDR2 (germline): SSHAT, FNYEAQ (reference sequence). The CDR3 loop spans 15 amino acids. In nucleotides, the CDR3 is TGTGCCAGCAGCTTAGATAGCGGGGGGTACGATGAGCAGTTCTTC. This gives the protein CASSLDSGGYDEQFF.

This clonotype was seen a handful of times. A much larger clone differs from this one at a single base, so this may be a read error. This sequence joins TRBV6-1 and TRBJ2-3; D perhaps matches TRBD2 (6 bases). Germline CDR1 reads MNHNS; CDR2 reads SASEGT. The CDR3 runs 12 residues. Trimming cost V 6 bases and J 4 bases, with 8 bases left between them. The CDR3 DNA reads as TGTGCCAGCAGATGGGGGGCAGATACGCAGTATTTT. Protein product: CASRWGADTQYF.

There are many counts of this clonotype. The CDR3 loop is CASSLVIGTGELFF. The CDR3 bases are TGTGCCAGCAGCTTAGTTATTGGCACCGGGGAGCTGTTTTTT. The chain carries TRBV7-9 and TRBJ2-2; D not certain. Trimming shortened V by 1 base and J by 4 bases, and 7 bases separated the two germline ends. This CDR3 spans 14 amino acids. Germline loops: CDR1 SEHNR, CDR2 FQNEAQ (reference sequence).

V and J are TRBV12-3 or TRBV12-4 and TRBJ2-4, with D perhaps being TRBD1 or TRBD2 (5 bases each). This CDR3 is 16 amino acids long. The V gene lost 3 bases and the J gene lost 1 base, with 13 bases spanning the gap. The CDR3 here is CASSFSRWGAKNIQYF. CDR3 nucleotide sequence: TGTGCCAGCAGTTTCTCAAGGTGGGGGGCCAAAAACATTCAGTACTTC.

This clonotype came up a few times. The V call is TRBV5-1, the J call TRBJ2-1; D is unresolved. Germline CDR1 is SGHRS and CDR2 is YFSETQ. V was trimmed by 2 bases and J by 0 bases, leaving 9 bases between them. This CDR3 spans 15 amino acids. The CDR3 nucleotides read TGCGCCAGCAGCTTCTACGAGAGCTCCTACAATGAGCAGTTCTTC. Translated: CASSFYESSYNEQFF.

The chain joins TRBV20-1 to TRBJ2-1; no firm D call. The CDR3 spans 13 residues. Germline loops: CDR1 DFQATT, CDR2 SNEGSKA (reference sequence). Trimming took 1 base from V and 5 from J, leaving 9 bases between them. The CDR3: CSARGVLNNEQFF. The CDR3 DNA reads TGCAGTGCTAGAGGGGTACTGAACAATGAGCAGTTCTTC.

This clonotype has more than one count but fewer than ten. This rearrangement joins TRBV7-9 to TRBJ2-5; D may be TRBD1 (7 bases). Deletions cut 3 bases from V and 5 bases from J, with 13 bases between. The CDR3 loop spans 14 amino acids. Germline CDR1 reads SEHNR; CDR2 reads FQNEAQ (reference sequence). This chain's CDR3 is CASSFGGGIETQYF. In nucleotides, the CDR3 is TGTGCCAGCAGCTTCGGAGGGGGCATCGAGACCCAGTACTTC.

There are a few counts of this clonotype. The J gene is TRBJ2-7, the V gene TRBV28, with 9 bases identical to TRBD1. V dropped 6 bases and J dropped 6; count of bases not matched to a gene: 12. CDR1 and CDR2 (germline): MDHEN, SYDVKM. CDR3 size: 15 residues. CDR3 DNA sequence: TGTGCCAGCAGGCCGATGAACAGGGGGCTGGGCGAGCAGTACTTC. Translated: CASRPMNRGLGEQYF.

The sample holds a few counts of this clonotype. The genes are TRBV10-3 and TRBJ2-1; D unresolved. Germline V lookup: CDR1 ENHRY, CDR2 SYGVKD. CDR3 size: 14 residues. Trimming shortened V by 7 bases and J by 6 bases, and 16 bases separated the two germline ends. CDR3 protein: CAIMSQRGTNEQFF. For the CDR3, the DNA is TGTGCCATCATGAGCCAGAGAGGAACCAATGAGCAGTTCTTC.

This clonotype has a handful of counts. The genes are TRBV18 and TRBJ2-7; D call uncertain. Looked up from germline, CDR1 is KGHSH and CDR2 is LQKENI. This CDR3 is built from 13 residues. Trimming pared 0 bases from V and 6 bases from J, leaving 9 bases between. The CDR3: CASSPPTAVEQYF. The CDR3 DNA reads TGTGCCAGCTCACCACCAACTGCGGTCGAGCAGTACTTC.

The genes are TRBV4-2 and TRBJ1-5; TRBD1 agrees at 8 bases. Germline V gene sequence: CDR1 LGHNA, CDR2 YNFKEQ. V lost 0 bases and J lost 3; bases outside the gene matches: 7. CDR3 length: 17 residues. The CDR3 DNA is TGTGCCAGCAGCCAAGATAGGCAGGGGGCTAACAATCAGCCCCAGCATTTT. Translated, it gives CASSQDRQGANNQPQHF.

This clonotype was seen only a few times. The CDR3 protein is CASSSDVGTQYF. CDR3 in DNA: TGTGCCAGCAGCTCAGATGTGGGTACGCAGTATTTT. This rearrangement joins TRBV7-2 to TRBJ2-3, with D unclear. Germline-derived CDR1 and CDR2 are SGHTA and FQGNSA. CDR3 length: 12 residues. Trimming shortened V by 4 bases and J by 8 bases, and 10 bases separated the two germline ends. Together with reference TRBV7-2 and TRBJ2-3, the CDR3 gives the full variable domain: GAGVSQSPSNKVTEKGKDVELRCDPISGHTALYWYRQSLGQGLEFLIYFQGNSAPDKSGLPSDRFSAERTGGSVSTLTIQRTQQEDSAVYLCASSSDVGTQYFGPGTRLTVL.

This clonotype was seen more than once but under ten times. V gene TRBV11-2 combines with J gene TRBJ2-1; 12 positions match TRBD2. V shed 7 bases, J shed 8 bases, and the junction held 9 bases outside the gene matches. The CDR3 spans 15 residues. Germline CDR1 reads SGHAT; CDR2 reads FQNNGV. CDR3 in DNA: TGTGCCAGCATCAACGGACTAGCGGGACTTTATGAGCAGTTCTTC. Translating it yields CASINGLAGLYEQFF.

Only a few counts were recorded for this clonotype. This chain joins TRBV27 and TRBJ2-1; TRBD2 matches at 11 bases. The ends lost 3 bases at V and 9 bases at J; junction bases unmatched: 4. Germline assignment: CDR1 MNHEY and CDR2 SMNVEV (reference sequence). CDR3 size: 14 residues. The CDR3 is CASSFLAGGGEQFF. The CDR3 coding sequence is TGTGCCAGCAGTTTTCTAGCGGGAGGAGGTGAGCAGTTCTTC.

This clonotype has only one observation. In DNA, the CDR3 is TGTGCCAGCTCATTATACGACAGGGGAAATCAGCCCCAGCATTTT. Protein sequence: CASSLYDRGNQPQHF. The genes are TRBV18 and TRBJ1-5, with 8 bases lining up with TRBD1. This CDR3 has 15 residues. The germline CDR1 and CDR2 sequences are KGHSH and LQKENI. Unmatched junction bases numbered 7, after V lost 5 bases and J lost 4 bases. Full variable domain (missing parts from reference TRBV18 and TRBJ1-5): NAGVMQNPRHLVRRRGQEARLRCSPMKGHSHVYWYRQLPEEGLKFMVYLQKENIIDESGMPKERFSAEFPKEGPSILRIQQVVRGDSAAYFCASSLYDRGNQPQHFGDGTRLSIL.

In this sample, this clonotype turned up a few times. J is TRBJ2-1 and V is TRBV20-1, with D tentatively TRBD1 (6 bases). V dropped 6 bases and J dropped 0 bases, with 15 bases sitting between them. CDR1 is DFQATT and CDR2 is SNEGSKA in the germline V gene (reference sequence). CDR3 size: 15 residues. The CDR3 sequence is CSAEFGGSSYNEQFF. Here the CDR3 DNA reads TGCAGTGCAGAGTTTGGGGGCAGCTCCTACAATGAGCAGTTCTTC.

This clonotype came up many times. The J gene is TRBJ1-2, the V gene TRBV6-1; 8 bases match TRBD1. V lost 11 bases, J lost 5 bases, and 13 bases stayed unmatched. This CDR3 has 14 residues. Germline CDR1 MNHNS, CDR2 SASEGT. The chain's CDR3 is CAARGRGDNYGYTF. In DNA, the CDR3 is TGTGCCGCCAGGGGGCGCGGGGATAATTATGGCTACACCTTC.

This rearrangement joins TRBV4-1 to TRBJ2-2; D ambiguous. Trimming removed 4 bases at V and 7 bases at J, with 13 bases between. Looked up from germline, CDR1 is MGHRA and CDR2 is YSYEKL. The CDR3 contains 14 residues. The CDR3 DNA reads as TGCGCCAGCAGCCCCAGCTACAGAGGCGGGGAGCTGTTTTTT. Its translation: CASSPSYRGGELFF.

The chain carries TRBV9 and TRBJ2-7, with 8 bases identical to TRBD1. The germline gives CDR1 SGDLS, CDR2 YYNGEE. The V gene end was trimmed by 3 bases and the J gene end by 6 bases; junction bases not matched to a gene: 14. This CDR3 comprises 16 residues. The chain's CDR3 is CASSGGGQGHLSEQYF. The CDR3 nucleotides are TGTGCCAGCAGCGGGGGAGGACAGGGCCATCTGTCCGAGCAGTACTTC. Based on the CDR3 plus reference TRBV9 and TRBJ2-7, the full variable domain is DSGVTQTPKHLITATGQRVTLRCSPRSGDLSVYWYQQSLDQGLQFLIQYYNGEERAKGNILERFSAQQFPDLHSELNLSSLELGDSALYFCASSGGGQGHLSEQYFGPGTRLTVT.

The rearrangement links TRBV6-2 or TRBV6-3 to TRBJ1-5; the match to TRBD1 covers 9 bases. The J segment lost 3 bases and the V segment lost 2 bases, leaving 8 bases of the junction unmatched. This CDR3 comprises 17 residues. Germline V gene lookup returns CDR1 MNHEY and CDR2 SVGEGT. The CDR3 is CASSYAQGQGNNQPQHF. The CDR3 region has the DNA TGTGCCAGCAGTTACGCCCAGGGACAGGGCAACAATCAGCCCCAGCATTTT.

V and J are TRBV3-1 and TRBJ2-1; TRBD2 is a possible D gene (6 bases). V lost 1 base, J lost 11 bases, and 12 bases lay in between. Germline CDR1 is LGHDT and CDR2 is YNNKEL (reference sequence). This CDR3 comprises 13 residues. The CDR3, as DNA: TGTGCCAGCAGCCAAGGTGCGGGGTCTAAGCAGTTCTTC. This gives the protein CASSQGAGSKQFF.

V usage is TRBV10-3 and J usage is TRBJ2-3, with 7 bases that match TRBD1. The junction had 5 bases not matched to a gene; V was cut back by 5 bases and J by 0 bases. The CDR3 is made up of 15 amino acids. Germline CDR1 and CDR2: ENHRY and SYGVKD. The CDR3 region is CAISMDRRSTDTQYF. The CDR3 DNA follows: TGTGCCATCAGTATGGACAGGAGAAGCACAGATACGCAGTATTTT.

The rearrangement uses TRBV5-4 and TRBJ1-1; possible D gene TRBD1, 6 bases. Trimming shortened V by 4 bases and J by 1 base, and 14 bases separated the two germline ends. CDR1 SGHNT and CDR2 YYREEE come from the germline V gene (reference sequence). The CDR3 extends over 15 amino acids. CDR3 region: CASSQTWGPNTEAFF. CDR3 nucleotides: TGTGCCAGCAGCCAAACTTGGGGGCCGAACACTGAAGCTTTCTTT.

This clonotype turned up a few times. The chain links TRBV27 to TRBJ1-5, with a possible D match to TRBD1 (6 bases). Trimming left V 5 bases short and J 8 bases short, with 19 bases between. Germline V gene lookup returns CDR1 MNHEY and CDR2 SMNVEV (reference sequence). The CDR3 spans 15 residues. The CDR3 DNA is TGTGCCAGCAGTCGAAAGTGGACAGCACTTGAGCCCCAGCATTTT. Translated: CASSRKWTALEPQHF.

This clonotype was observed a handful of times. This chain connects TRBV2 to TRBJ2-7; tentative D call: TRBD1 (6 bases). The germline V gene encodes CDR1 SNHLY and CDR2 FYNNEI. The CDR3 sequence is 16 residues long. The ends were cut back, 7 bases at V and 0 bases at J, with 19 bases in the middle. This CDR3 is CASIRLPRDTSYEQYF. CDR3 in DNA: TGTGCCAGCATACGCCTACCCCGGGACACCTCCTACGAGCAGTACTTC. The entire variable domain, with the rest obtained from reference TRBV2 and TRBJ2-7, is as follows: EPEVTQTPSHQVTQMGQEVILRCVPISNHLYFYWYRQILGQKVEFLVSFYNNEISEKSEIFDDQFSVERPDGSNFTLKIRSTKLEDSAMYFCASIRLPRDTSYEQYFGPGTRLTVT.

This clonotype was counted a few times. The V and J genes are TRBV5-1 and TRBJ2-2, with D unclear. V was cut by 1 base and J by 6 bases, with 13 bases left in between. This CDR3 comprises 15 residues. Germline-derived CDR1 and CDR2 are SGHRS and YFSETQ. Written as DNA, the CDR3 is TGCGCCAGCAGCTTGAGTATGACCCGGGCCGGGGAGCTGTTTTTT. This gives the protein CASSLSMTRAGELFF.